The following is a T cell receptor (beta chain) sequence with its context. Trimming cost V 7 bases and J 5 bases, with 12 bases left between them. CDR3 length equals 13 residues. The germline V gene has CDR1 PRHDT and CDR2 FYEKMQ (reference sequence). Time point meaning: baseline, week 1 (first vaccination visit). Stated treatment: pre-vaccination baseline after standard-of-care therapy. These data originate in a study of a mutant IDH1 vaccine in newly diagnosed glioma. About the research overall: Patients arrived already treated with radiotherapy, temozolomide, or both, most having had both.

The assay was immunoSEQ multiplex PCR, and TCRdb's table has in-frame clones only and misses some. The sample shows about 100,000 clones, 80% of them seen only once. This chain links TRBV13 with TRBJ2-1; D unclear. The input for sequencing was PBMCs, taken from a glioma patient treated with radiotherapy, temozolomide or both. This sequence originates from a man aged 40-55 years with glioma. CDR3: CASTPWADNEQFF. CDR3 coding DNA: TGTGCCAGCACTCCCTGGGCTGACAATGAGCAGTTCTTC. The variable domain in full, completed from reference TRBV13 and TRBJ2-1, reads AAGVIQSPRHLIKEKRETATLKCYPIPRHDTVYWYQQGPGQDPQFLISFYEKMQSDKGSIPDRFSAQQFSDYHSELNMSSLELGDSALYFCASTPWADNEQFFGPGTRLTVL.